A selection of T cell receptor beta chains follows, all from one sample in a study of cytotoxic CD8 clonotypes in ibrutinib-treated CLL. The assay was immunoSEQ multiplex PCR, and TCRdb's table has in-frame clones only and misses some. There are 150,000 to 200,000 clones in the sample; approximately 90% occur only once, and approximately 2.9% lies in the top ten. The source material was PBMCs, sampled at disease progression, from a patient treated with ibrutinib. The source is a human donor with chronic lymphocytic leukemia. Each CDR3 is given with its conserved first and last residue. D genes are given only for firm matches. Expanded clones get a size class; other rows say once, few or many, or leave the size out.

CASSPQARNNEQFF | TGTGCCAGCTCACCTCAGGCCCGGAACAATGAGCAGTTCTTC | 14 | - | TRBJ2-1 | TRBV18 | -
CASSFRDRVEQYF | TGTGCCAGCAGCTTTCGGGACAGGGTCGAGCAGTACTTC | 13 | few | TRBJ2-7 | TRBV5-4 | TRBD1
CASTLWTSGHSSSYEQYF | TGCGCCAGCACTTTATGGACTAGCGGCCATTCCAGCTCCTACGAGCAGTACTTC | 18 | - | TRBJ2-7 | TRBV5-1 | TRBD2
CASSSVGGNYEQYF | TGTGCCAGCAGTTCGGTTGGGGGCAACTACGAGCAGTACTTC | 14 | - | TRBJ2-7 | TRBV28 | -
CASSLTGTGVRNEQFF | TGTGCCAGCAGCTTAACCGGGACAGGGGTCCGAAATGAGCAGTTCTTC | 16 | - | TRBJ2-1 | TRBV28 | TRBD1
CASSEVSQPQHF | TGTGCCAGCAGTGAGGTCAGCCAGCCCCAGCATTTT | 12 | - | TRBJ1-5 | TRBV2 | -
CASSSGQRTYNEQFF | TGTGCCAGCAGCTCTGGACAGAGAACCTACAATGAGCAGTTCTTC | 15 | - | TRBJ2-1 | TRBV7-9 | -
CASSVEAGVQETQYF | TGTGCCAGCAGCGTAGAGGCGGGAGTGCAAGAGACCCAGTACTTC | 15 | - | TRBJ2-5 | TRBV9 | TRBD2
CASSLSGATSGAQFF | TGTGCCAGCAGCTTATCAGGGGCGACTAGCGGAGCGCAGTTCTTC | 15 | - | TRBJ2-1 | TRBV7-3 | TRBD2
CASSLGTASSYEQYF | TGTGCCAGCAGCCTCGGGACGGCAAGCTCCTACGAGCAGTACTTC | 15 | once | TRBJ2-7 | TRBV7-2 | -
CASKPGEAKNIQYF | TGTGCCAGCAAGCCGGGGGAGGCCAAAAACATTCAGTACTTC | 14 | - | TRBJ2-4 | TRBV11-2 | -
CASSAWTSGSEQFF | TGTGCCAGCAGCGCCTGGACTAGCGGTAGCGAGCAGTTCTTC | 14 | - | TRBJ2-1 | TRBV7-2 | TRBD2
CASSLDGGNTIYF | TGCGCCAGCAGCTTGGACGGCGGAAACACCATATATTTT | 13 | few | TRBJ1-3 | TRBV5-1 | -
CASSPGGEQFF | TGTGCCAGCAGCCCAGGGGGTGAGCAGTTCTTC | 11 | - | TRBJ2-1 | TRBV11-2 | TRBD1
CASSTRDRTGELFF | TGTGCCAGTAGTACGAGGGATCGCACCGGGGAGCTGTTTTTT | 14 | - | TRBJ2-2 | TRBV19 | -
CASSLAGGTNTGELFF | TGTGCCAGCTCACTAGCTGGCGGCACGAACACCGGGGAGCTGTTTTTT | 16 | - | TRBJ2-2 | TRBV18 | -
CASSQSGQHKNTEAFF | TGCGCCAGCAGTCAATCGGGGCAGCATAAGAACACTGAAGCTTTCTTT | 16 | - | TRBJ1-1 | TRBV23-1 | -
CASSLFKTGYDNEQFF | TGTGCCAGCAGCTTATTTAAGACAGGTTACGACAATGAGCAGTTCTTC | 16 | - | TRBJ2-1 | TRBV7-9 | -
CSVEGVRTGRIYTEAFF | TGCAGCGTTGAAGGGGTAAGGACAGGAAGGATTTACACTGAAGCTTTCTTT | 17 | - | TRBJ1-1 | TRBV29-1 | TRBD1
CASSSKGAHFLRNEKLFF | TGTGCCAGCAGCTCGAAGGGGGCCCACTTTCTGCGTAATGAAAAACTGTTTTTT | 18 | - | TRBJ1-4 | TRBV7-6 | TRBD1
CASSLDSRTEAFF | TGTGCCAGCAGCTTAGATTCGAGAACTGAAGCTTTCTTT | 13 | - | TRBJ1-1 | TRBV7-3 | -
CASSLGPGQGTSRSGFYTQYF | TGCGCCAGCAGCTTGGGGCCAGGGCAGGGGACGTCACGGTCGGGCTTTTATACGCAGTATTTT | 21 | few | TRBJ2-3 | TRBV5-1 | -
CASSLLGVHEQYF | TGTGCCAGCAGCTTGCTAGGGGTCCACGAGCAGTACTTC | 13 | - | TRBJ2-7 | TRBV7-2 | -
CASSDIWADEQYF | TGTGCCAGCAGTGATATCTGGGCGGACGAGCAGTACTTC | 13 | - | TRBJ2-7 | TRBV6-1 | -
CASSIYRDTEAFF | TGTGCCAGCAGTATCTACAGGGACACTGAAGCTTTCTTT | 13 | - | TRBJ1-1 | TRBV28 | -
CSAGTGVADTQYF | TGCAGCGCCGGGACAGGGGTTGCAGATACGCAGTATTTT | 13 | - | TRBJ2-3 | TRBV29-1 | TRBD1
CASSIGGGSSYEQYF | TGTGCCAGCAGCATAGGAGGGGGAAGCTCCTACGAGCAGTACTTC | 15 | - | TRBJ2-7 | TRBV7-2 | -
CASSRSRGGGTGELFF | TGTGCCAGCAGCCGTTCTCGCGGCGGGGGCACCGGGGAGCTGTTTTTT | 16 | - | TRBJ2-2 | TRBV11-3 | TRBD2
CASNGIVYNEQFF | TGCGCCAGCAATGGGATTGTGTACAATGAGCAGTTCTTC | 13 | - | TRBJ2-1 | TRBV10-2 | -
CASSEGRTGDYGYTF | TGTGCCAGCAGTGAAGGGAGGACAGGGGACTATGGCTACACCTTC | 15 | few | TRBJ1-2 | TRBV2 | TRBD1
CASSQHTGQGRAYEQYF | TGCGCCAGCAGCCAACATACCGGACAGGGTCGCGCCTACGAGCAGTACTTC | 17 | - | TRBJ2-7 | TRBV4-1 | TRBD1
CASSVVSGKGDTQYF | TGTGCCAGCAGCGTAGTAAGTGGGAAGGGAGATACGCAGTATTTT | 15 | once | TRBJ2-3 | TRBV9 | -
CASSADTEDNQPQHF | TGCGCCAGCAGCGCGGACACTGAAGACAATCAGCCCCAGCATTTT | 15 | few | TRBJ1-5 | TRBV4-1 | -
CASSIDPAAGGTDTQYF | TGTGCCAGTAGTATAGATCCCGCGGCGGGAGGAACAGATACGCAGTATTTT | 17 | few | TRBJ2-3 | TRBV19 | TRBD2
CASSQGRTGDYEQYF | TGTGCCAGCAGCCAAGGGAGGACAGGGGACTACGAGCAGTACTTC | 15 | - | TRBJ2-7 | TRBV4-2 | TRBD1
CASSSPDRVNYGYTF | TGTGCCAGTAGTTCCCCGGACAGGGTTAACTATGGCTACACCTTC | 15 | - | TRBJ1-2 | TRBV19 | TRBD1
CASSYSGSGNTIYF | TGTGCCAGCAGTTACTCGGGCTCTGGAAACACCATATATTTT | 14 | - | TRBJ1-3 | TRBV6-5 | -
CASSLEISGSYEQYF | TGTGCCAGCAGCTTAGAGATTAGCGGCTCCTACGAGCAGTACTTC | 15 | - | TRBJ2-7 | TRBV7-6 | -
CASSYLAEGVGEQYF | TGTGCCAGCAGTTACCTCGCGGAGGGAGTGGGAGAGCAGTACTTC | 15 | - | TRBJ2-7 | TRBV6-5 | -
CASSVGRGRFYGYTF | TGTGCCAGCAGTGTGGGCAGGGGGCGATTCTATGGCTACACCTTC | 15 | - | TRBJ1-2 | TRBV2 | TRBD1
CASSVAGSGVFNEQFF | TGTGCCAGCAGCGTAGCTGGGAGCGGGGTCTTCAATGAGCAGTTCTTC | 16 | - | TRBJ2-1 | TRBV9 | TRBD2
CAISESARNNYGYTF | TGTGCCATCAGTGAGTCCGCCAGAAATAACTATGGCTACACCTTC | 15 | once | TRBJ1-2 | TRBV10-3 | -
CASSLAKSYEQYF | TGTGCCAGCAGCTTAGCGAAGAGCTACGAGCAGTACTTC | 13 | few | TRBJ2-7 | TRBV7-9 | -
CASSFPGTRRNNEQFF | TGTGCCAGCAGTTTTCCAGGGACCCGAAGGAACAATGAGCAGTTCTTC | 16 | - | TRBJ2-1 | TRBV28 | -
CASSAPQGVVTEAFF | TGTGCCAGCAGCGCGCCACAGGGGGTTGTCACTGAAGCTTTCTTT | 15 | - | TRBJ1-1 | TRBV11-3 | TRBD1
CAWSVMTPMQYF | TGTGCCTGGAGTGTAATGACCCCTATGCAGTACTTC | 12 | - | TRBJ2-7 | TRBV30 | -
CASSENEGKPQHF | TGTGCCAGCAGTGAAAATGAGGGGAAGCCCCAGCATTTT | 13 | few | TRBJ1-5 | TRBV6-1 | -
CASSLTAALTDTQYF | TGTGCCAGCAGCTTAACGGCGGCGCTTACAGATACGCAGTATTTT | 15 | - | TRBJ2-3 | TRBV11-2 | -
CASSRDRVNEQYF | TGTGCCAGCAGCCGGGACAGGGTCAACGAGCAGTACTTC | 13 | once | TRBJ2-7 | TRBV7-9 | TRBD1
CASSWTSESTDTQYF | TGTGCCAGCAGTTGGACTAGCGAGAGCACAGATACGCAGTATTTT | 15 | - | TRBJ2-3 | TRBV28 | TRBD2
CASTWEIARTVLSGANVLTF | TGTGCCAGCACCTGGGAAATAGCCCGAACCGTTCTCTCTGGGGCCAACGTCCTGACTTTC | 20 | - | TRBJ2-6 | TRBV28 | -